This TCR beta chain is from a study of regulatory T cells in long-lasting Graves disease. iRepertoire HTBI primers and Arm-PCR of CDR3 regions built TCR beta libraries. TCRdb reprocessed the multiplex PCR reads with MiXCR, giving one entry per CDR3 protein. Of about 330,000 distinct CDR3 sequences in the sample, under 20% were seen once. Time point described: newly diagnosed GD, antithyroid drugs for less than 3 months. RNA from PBMCs was the source of the TCR library. The CDR3 has 13 residues. CDR1 and CDR2 from the germline V gene are SNHLY and FYNNEI. Trimming stripped 1 base from V and 4 bases from J, with 6 bases between. This clonotype was seen many times. This same sample was also part of a study on T cells in Graves' hyperthyroidism and ophthalmopathy.

This receptor was identified in a woman under 30 with Graves disease. This specimen was peripheral blood mononuclear cells (PBMCs), taken at new diagnosis, from a patient treated with antithyroid drugs. The rearrangement links TRBV2 to TRBJ2-3, with D unresolved. The CDR3 protein is CASSEEGADTQYF. CDR3 DNA sequence: TGTGCCAGCAGTGAAGAAGGTGCAGATACGCAGTATTTT. The variable domain in full, with the rest retrieved from reference TRBV2 and TRBJ2-3, is EPEVTQTPSHQVTQMGQEVILRCVPISNHLYFYWYRQILGQKVEFLVSFYNNEISEKSEIFDDQFSVERPDGSNFTLKIRSTKLEDSAMYFCASSEEGADTQYFGPGTRLTVL.